Described below is a single TCR beta chain sequence and its context. As yet, its antigen is unknown. This specimen belongs to a study of identical twins. Study results and limitations: The abundant beta clonotypes from cord blood had fewer insertions, and memory repertoires had none of this.

TCRdb analysed the 5' RACE reads with MiXCR anew, one entry per CDR3 protein. The sample holds around 960,000 distinct CDR3 sequences; about 12% are singletons and the top ten take around 1.5%. V was pared by 5 bases and J by 1 base, with 9 bases between. The CDR3 is 13 residues long. Germline-derived CDR1 and CDR2 are MNHEY and SMNVEV (reference sequence). The same data also contributed to another study, on yellow fever vaccine responses in identical twins.

This clonotype originated in a woman under 30 in good health. The sequenced sample was PBMCs. This sequence joins TRBV27 and TRBJ2-7; maybe TRBD2 (6 bases). The CDR3 here is CASSPSASYEQYF. CDR3 in DNA: TGTGCCAGCAGTCCTAGCGCGTCCTACGAGCAGTACTTC.